The next 4 T cell receptor beta chains were all read from a single sample in a study of T cell repertoires in cytomegalovirus infection. Each CDR3 protein gets one entry after TCRdb re-called the reads with MiXCR. Among 100,000 to 120,000 distinct CDR3 sequences listed, over 30% were seen once. For these receptors, no antigen is known. The sequences come from CD8+ T cells from cultured PBMCs, collected from culture after CMV antigen stimulation. The receptors derive from a human donor in good health (CMV status not recorded). Some clones in this sample may be carry-over from other donors' samples.

As regards this clonotype: A read error may produce the germline difference seen at one junction end. The chain has TRBV19 and TRBJ1-2; 8 nucleotides line up with TRBD1. The germline CDR1 and CDR2 sequences are LNHDA and SQIVND (reference sequence). The CDR3 is 14 residues long. In DNA, the CDR3 is TGTGCCAGTAGCCGGACAGGGAAGGACTATAGCTACACCTTC. Translating it yields CASSRTGKDYSYTF.

The chain couples TRBV7-8 to TRBJ1-1; D is possibly TRBD1 (6 bases). Germline values: CDR1 SGHVS, CDR2 FQNEAQ. The CDR3 contains 13 residues. V was cut by 1 base and J by 8 bases, with 11 bases left in between. The CDR3 nucleotides are TGTGCCAGCAGCTTAGAATTCCAGGGGGAAGCTTTCTTT. Protein product: CASSLEFQGEAFF.

This clonotype was detected ten times or more. The rearrangement joins TRBV7-9 to TRBJ1-1; D gene unclear. With 4 bases removed from V and 4 bases from J, the gap between germline ends came to 10 bases. Germline V gene lookup returns CDR1 SEHNR and CDR2 FQNEAQ (reference sequence). The CDR3 runs 13 residues. This chain's CDR3 is CASSSTYGTEAFF. The CDR3 coding sequence is TGTGCCAGCAGCTCCACGTACGGCACTGAAGCTTTCTTT.

This clonotype showed up many times. The rearrangement joins TRBV4-1 to TRBJ2-7, with 10 bases identical to TRBD1. The germline V gene encodes CDR1 MGHRA and CDR2 YSYEKL. The CDR3 is 17 residues long. The J segment lost 1 base and the V segment lost 0 bases, leaving 6 bases of the junction unmatched. In DNA form, the CDR3 reads TGCGCCAGCAGCCAAGAGTCGTGGACAGGGGGTTCCTACGAGCAGTACTTC. This translates into CASSQESWTGGSYEQYF.